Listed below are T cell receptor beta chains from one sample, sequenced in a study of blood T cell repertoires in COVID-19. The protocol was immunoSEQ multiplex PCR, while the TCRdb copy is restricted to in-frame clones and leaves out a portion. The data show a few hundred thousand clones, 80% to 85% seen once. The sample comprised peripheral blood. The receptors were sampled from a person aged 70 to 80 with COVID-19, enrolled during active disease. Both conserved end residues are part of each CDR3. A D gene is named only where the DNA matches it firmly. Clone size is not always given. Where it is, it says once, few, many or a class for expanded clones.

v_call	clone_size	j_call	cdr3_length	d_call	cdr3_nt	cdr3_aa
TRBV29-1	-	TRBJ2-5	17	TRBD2	TGCAGCGGAACCTCGGGACTAGCGGGAAGGGTGGGAGAGACCCAGTACTTC	CSGTSGLAGRVGETQYF
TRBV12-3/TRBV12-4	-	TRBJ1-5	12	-	TGTGCCAGCAGTTTACGGGGTCAGCCCCAGCATTTT	CASSLRGQPQHF
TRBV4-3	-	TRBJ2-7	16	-	TGCGCCAGCAGCCAAGATATGGCAGGGGATGTATACGAGCAGTACTTC	CASSQDMAGDVYEQYF
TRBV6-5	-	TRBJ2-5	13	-	TGTGCCAGCAGTTATGAGTCCCAAGAGACCCAGTACTTC	CASSYESQETQYF
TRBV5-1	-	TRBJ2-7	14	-	TGCGCCAGCAACGGGGGAGGGGGTACGGACGAGCAGTACTTC	CASNGGGGTDEQYF
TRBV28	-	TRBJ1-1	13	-	TGTGCCACCAACAGGGCGGTAGGGACTGAAGCTTTCTTT	CATNRAVGTEAFF
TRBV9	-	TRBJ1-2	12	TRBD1	TGTGCCAGCAGCGCGACAGGGCCTGGCTACACCTTC	CASSATGPGYTF
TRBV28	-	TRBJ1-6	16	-	TGTGCCAGCCGCGGGCAGGCAACCCTATATAATTCACCCCTCCACTTT	CASRGQATLYNSPLHF
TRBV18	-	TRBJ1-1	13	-	TGTGCCAGCTCCCGTGAAGGGGACACTGAAGCTTTCTTT	CASSREGDTEAFF
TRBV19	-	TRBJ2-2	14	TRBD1	TGTGCCAGTAGTGCCCGGGACAGGGACGGGGAGCTGTTTTTT	CASSARDRDGELFF
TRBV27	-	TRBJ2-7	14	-	TGTGCCAGCAGCTTAGGCGGGTTTAGGACCGAGCAGTACTTC	CASSLGGFRTEQYF
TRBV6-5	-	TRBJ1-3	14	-	TGTGCCAGCGGCCTCAGGGAACCCGGAAACACCATATATTTT	CASGLREPGNTIYF
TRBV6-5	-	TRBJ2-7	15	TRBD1	TGTGCCAGCAGTTACAGTGGGACAGGGGTTTCCGAGCAGTACTTC	CASSYSGTGVSEQYF
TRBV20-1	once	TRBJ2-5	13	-	TGCAGTGCTAGTCCCGAGGGTCTGGAGACCCAGTACTTC	CSASPEGLETQYF
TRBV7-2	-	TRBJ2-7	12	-	TGTGCCAGCAGCTTTTCCGCCTACGAGCAGTACTTC	CASSFSAYEQYF
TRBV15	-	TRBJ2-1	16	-	TGTGCCACCAGCACTCAGACAGGCATAGTGGGGAATGAGCAGTTCTTC	CATSTQTGIVGNEQFF
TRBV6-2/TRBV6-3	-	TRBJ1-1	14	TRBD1	TGTGCCAGCAGTCGGGGACAGCTAAACACTGAAGCTTTCTTT	CASSRGQLNTEAFF
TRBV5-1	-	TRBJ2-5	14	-	TGCGCCAGCAGCTTTGGACTTGTACAAGAGACCCAGTACTTC	CASSFGLVQETQYF
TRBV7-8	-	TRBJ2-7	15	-	TGTGCCAGCAGCACCTGGGGGCTACCTCATCCCGAGCAGTACTTC	CASSTWGLPHPEQYF
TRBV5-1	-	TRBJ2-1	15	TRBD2	TGCGCCAGCAGCTTAGCGGGGCGGTCCTACAATGAGCAGTTCTTC	CASSLAGRSYNEQFF
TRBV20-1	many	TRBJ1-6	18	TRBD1	TGCAGTGCCAGTAAACTCCGGGACAGACTTTCCGGGCGCTCACCCCTCCACTTT	CSASKLRDRLSGRSPLHF
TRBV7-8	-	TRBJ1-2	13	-	TGTGCCAGCAGCCGAACGACAGCTTTCGGCTACACCTTC	CASSRTTAFGYTF
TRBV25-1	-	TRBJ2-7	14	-	TGTGCCAGCAGTGAACCGGGGAGAAACTACGAGCAGTACTTC	CASSEPGRNYEQYF
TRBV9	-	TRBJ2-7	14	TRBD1	TGTGCCAGCAGCGTAGGGGACAGCACCTACGAGCAGTACTTC	CASSVGDSTYEQYF
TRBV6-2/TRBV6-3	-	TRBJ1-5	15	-	TGTGCCAGCAGTTACGGTGGAGCAAGGCATCAGCCCCAGCATTTT	CASSYGGARHQPQHF
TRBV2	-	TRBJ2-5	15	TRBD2	TGTGCCAGCCGGCCTAGCGGGGTAGGTCCAGAGACCCAGTACTTC	CASRPSGVGPETQYF
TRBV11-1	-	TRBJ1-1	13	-	TGTGCCAGCAGCTTGTTGGCGAACACTGAAGCTTTCTTT	CASSLLANTEAFF
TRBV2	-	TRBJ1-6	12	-	TGTGCCAGCAGCCTCCTGTATTCACCCCTCCACTTT	CASSLLYSPLHF
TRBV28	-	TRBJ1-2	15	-	TGTGCCAGCAGTCCTCCGGAAGCGGTGCCCTATGGCTACACCTTC	CASSPPEAVPYGYTF
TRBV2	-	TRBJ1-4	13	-	TGTGCCAGCAGGCTCGACTATGGCGAAAAACTGTTTTTT	CASRLDYGEKLFF
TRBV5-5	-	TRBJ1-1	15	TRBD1	TGTGCCAGCAGCTCGACAGGGGCCCTGAACACTGAAGCTTTCTTT	CASSSTGALNTEAFF
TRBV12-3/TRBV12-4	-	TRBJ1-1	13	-	TGTGCCAGCAGTTTGGAGTCGTGGACTGAAGCTTTCTTT	CASSLESWTEAFF
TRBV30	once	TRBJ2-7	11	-	TGTGCCTGGACCGGGAGCTACGAGCAGTACTTC	CAWTGSYEQYF
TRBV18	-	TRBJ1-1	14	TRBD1	TGTGCCAGCACAACGGCCCGGGACAGGGATGAAGCTTTCTTT	CASTTARDRDEAFF
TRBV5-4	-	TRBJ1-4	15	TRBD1	TGTGCCAGCAGCGTCGGACAGGCACTAAATGAAAAACTGTTTTTT	CASSVGQALNEKLFF
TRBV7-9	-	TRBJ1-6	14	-	TGTGCCAGCGGGGCGGGGGGCGAGAGTTCACCCCTCCACTTT	CASGAGGESSPLHF
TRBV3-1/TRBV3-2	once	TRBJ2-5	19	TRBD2	TGTGCCAGCAGCCCCCGCGGGACTAGCGGGAGGAGCGGGGAAGAGACCCAGTACTTC	CASSPRGTSGRSGEETQYF
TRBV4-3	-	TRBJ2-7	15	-	TGCGCCAGCAGCCAAGAGACAGGGAGGACCTACGAGCAGTACTTC	CASSQETGRTYEQYF
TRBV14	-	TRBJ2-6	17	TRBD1	TGTGCCAGCAGCCGTACAGGGGGGAGCTCTGGGGCCAACGTCCTGACTTTC	CASSRTGGSSGANVLTF
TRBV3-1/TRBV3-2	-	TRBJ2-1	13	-	TGTGCCAGCAGCCAAGGGTCGGGAGCCGGGCAGTTCTTC	CASSQGSGAGQFF
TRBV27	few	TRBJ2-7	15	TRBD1	TGTGCCAGCAGTTTAGCCGGGACAGGGGACTACGAGCAGTACTTC	CASSLAGTGDYEQYF
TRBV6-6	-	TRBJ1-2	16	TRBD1	TGTGCCAGCAGTCGAACCGGGACAGGGAAGAACTATGGCTACACCTTC	CASSRTGTGKNYGYTF
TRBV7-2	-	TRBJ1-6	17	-	TGTGCCAGCAGCTTAGTCTGGGGGTTGTCAGGGGATTCACCCCTCCACTTT	CASSLVWGLSGDSPLHF
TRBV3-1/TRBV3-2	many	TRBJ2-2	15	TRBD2	TGTGCCAGCAGCCGGAGCGGGGGCACCGGAAGGGAGCTGTTTTTT	CASSRSGGTGRELFF